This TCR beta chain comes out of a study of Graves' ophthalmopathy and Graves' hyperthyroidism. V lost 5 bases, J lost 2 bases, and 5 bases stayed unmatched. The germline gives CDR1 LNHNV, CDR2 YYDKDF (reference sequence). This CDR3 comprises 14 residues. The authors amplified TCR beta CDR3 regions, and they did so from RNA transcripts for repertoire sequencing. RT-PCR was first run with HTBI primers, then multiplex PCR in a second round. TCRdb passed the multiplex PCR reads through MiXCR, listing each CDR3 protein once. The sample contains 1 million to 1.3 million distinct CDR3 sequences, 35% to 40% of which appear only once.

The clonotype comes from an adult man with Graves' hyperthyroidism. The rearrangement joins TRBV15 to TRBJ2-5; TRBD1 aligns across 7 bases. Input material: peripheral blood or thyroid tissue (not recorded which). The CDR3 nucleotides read TGTGCCACCAGCGCCGGACAGGTTCAAGAGACCCAGTACTTC. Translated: CATSAGQVQETQYF. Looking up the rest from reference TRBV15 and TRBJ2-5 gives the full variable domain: DAMVIQNPRYQVTQFGKPVTLSCSQTLNHNVMYWYQQKSSQAPKLLFHYYDKDFNNEADTPDNFQSRRPNTSFCFLDIRSPGLGDTAMYLCATSAGQVQETQYFGPGTRLLVL.